The sequence of this T cell receptor (beta chain) was determined in a study of regulatory T cells in long-lasting Graves disease. Findings and limits, study-wide: Persistent disease was associated with favored TRBV28 usage and with favored use of TRBJ1-2 and TRBJ2-5.

Time point described: newly diagnosed GD, antithyroid drugs for less than 3 months. PBMCs provided the RNA from which the TCR library was made. Graves' disease diagnosis was established per American Thyroid Association guidelines. CDR1 and CDR2 from the germline V gene are MNHEY and SMNVEV (reference sequence). V dropped 8 bases and J dropped 5 bases, with 15 bases sitting between them. The CDR3 has 13 residues. There are many counts of this clonotype. Its cognate antigen is unknown. Researchers made TCR beta libraries by using iRepertoire HTBI primers and running Arm-PCR on CDR3 regions. TCRdb re-called the multiplex PCR reads through MiXCR, storing one row per CDR3 protein. The table shows hundreds of thousands of distinct CDR3 sequences, with 9.5% to 15% occurring only once. These data are also associated with another study on T cells in Graves' hyperthyroidism and ophthalmopathy.

The sample consisted of peripheral blood mononuclear cells (PBMCs), taken at new diagnosis, from a patient treated with antithyroid drugs. The chain couples TRBV27 to TRBJ2-5, with D tentatively TRBD1 (6 bases). The origin of this receptor is a woman between 25 and 40 years old with Graves disease. CDR3 DNA: TGTGCCAGCGGGGACATACTCAAGGAGACCCAGTACTTC. It translates to CASGDILKETQYF.